This T cell receptor beta chain emerged from a study of blood T cell repertoires in COVID-19. Libraries were prepared by immunoSEQ multiplex PCR; TCRdb keeps only in-frame clonotypes and omits some of them. The data contain over 110,000 clones, roughly 85% of them seen just once; the ten biggest clones take up 3.5% to 4.5%. The CDR3 length is 11 residues. V was cut by 2 bases and J by 10 bases, with 9 bases left in between. Germline lookup yields CDR1 DFQATT and CDR2 SNEGSKA (reference sequence). The sequenced sample consisted of peripheral blood. The chain recombines TRBV20-1 with TRBJ2-1, with D maybe TRBD2 (5 bases). The source of this sequence is a man aged 60-69 years with acute or convalescent COVID-19. CDR3 sequence: CSARSTTEQFF. The CDR3 DNA reads TGCAGTGCTAGATCGACTACAGAGCAGTTCTTC.